Sequencing of this TCR beta chain was carried out in a study of blood T cell repertoires in COVID-19. Study background: The cDNA or gDNA used as material had been derived from T cells, B-cell-depleted T cells, or PBMCs.

Germline loops: CDR1 WNHNN, CDR2 SYGVQD (reference sequence). Deletions cut 3 bases from V and 5 bases from J, with 7 bases between. The CDR3 sequence is 12 residues long. Per the original methods: The assay estimated nucleated cells by amplifying reference gene primers. Sequencing used immunoSEQ multiplex PCR; TCRdb keeps in-frame clones, though not all of them. V, J and clone size reflect that table, while D and trimming were determined from the DNA. The sample shows roughly 300,000 clones, 87% of them seen only once. The genes are TRBV10-1 and TRBJ1-1; D unresolved. The clonotype comes from a woman aged 45-60 years who had recovered from COVID-19. The sample taken for sequencing was peripheral blood. CDR3: CASSDPETEAFF. The CDR3 coding sequence is TGCGCCAGCAGTGACCCGGAGACTGAAGCTTTCTTT.